Detailed here is one T cell receptor beta chain. The data belong to a study of shared T cell receptors in the human thymus. The V end was cut by 1 base, the J end by 4 bases, with 10 bases between. Germline V gives CDR1 SGHTA, CDR2 FQGNSA. The CDR3 spans 15 residues. Assay used: immunoSEQ multiplex PCR; TCRdb lists only in-frame clones, some missing. The data contain 500,000 to 850,000 clones, 80% to 90% of them singletons. This sample was shared with a second study, whose subject was human thymus T cells. In that study: Thymic material originated from resections removed in the course of corrective heart surgery. In thymic and blood repertoires alike, V and J usage looked biased. Related work showed strongly overlapping thymic repertoires across unrelated individuals.

This chain links TRBV7-2 with TRBJ1-4, with unresolved D. This clonotype was obtained from a boy younger than two with a congenital heart defect. Sequences were obtained from thymocytes. This CDR3 reads CASSLESGLNEKLFF. The DNA of the CDR3 is TGTGCCAGCAGCTTAGAGTCAGGCCTTAATGAAAAACTGTTTTTT.